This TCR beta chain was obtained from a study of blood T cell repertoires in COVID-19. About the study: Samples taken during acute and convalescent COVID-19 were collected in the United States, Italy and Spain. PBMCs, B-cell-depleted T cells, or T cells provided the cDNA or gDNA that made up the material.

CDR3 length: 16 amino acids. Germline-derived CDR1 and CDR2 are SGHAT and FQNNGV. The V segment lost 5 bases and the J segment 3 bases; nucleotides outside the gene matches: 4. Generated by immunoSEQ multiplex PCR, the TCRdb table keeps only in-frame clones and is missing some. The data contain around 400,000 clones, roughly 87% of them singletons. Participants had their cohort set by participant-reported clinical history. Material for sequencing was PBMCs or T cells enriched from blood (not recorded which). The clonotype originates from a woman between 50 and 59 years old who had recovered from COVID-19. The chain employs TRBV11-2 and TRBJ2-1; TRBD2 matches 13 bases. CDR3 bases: TGTGCCAGCAGCCCCGGACTAGCGGGGGTCTACAATGAGCAGTTCTTC. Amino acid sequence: CASSPGLAGVYNEQFF.